Listed below are T cell receptor beta chains from one sample, sequenced in a study of blood T cell repertoires in COVID-19. Sequencing used immunoSEQ multiplex PCR; TCRdb keeps in-frame clones, though not all of them. The profile shows under 150,000 clones, more than 80% of them singletons. The sequencing sample was made of peripheral blood. The receptors were gathered from a woman of 80 years or more in a cohort sampled during active or convalescent COVID-19. The CDR3 runs from the conserved cysteine through the conserved F or W. Fields, in order: clone size, J gene, V gene, D gene, CDR3 DNA, CDR3 protein. The D gene is left open where the match is weak. Size tells how often a clone was seen (once, few, many) or the class of an expanded clone, and some rows leave it out.

NA TRBJ2-3 TRBV2 NA TGTGCCAGCAGTCAGACTATGAGGACAGATACGCAGTATTTT CASSQTMRTDTQYF
once TRBJ2-1 TRBV7-9 NA TGTGCCAGCAGCTTAGTAGGGACAAATGAGCAGTTCTTC CASSLVGTNEQFF
NA TRBJ2-3 TRBV29-1 TRBD2 TGCAGCGCCGGAGGTGGGGGGGGAACAGATACGCAGTATTTT CSAGGGGGTDTQYF
NA TRBJ1-1 TRBV5-6 TRBD1 TGTGCCAGCAGCTTACTTTCCGGGACAGGGAAAAACACTGAAGCTTTCTTT CASSLLSGTGKNTEAFF
NA TRBJ2-6 TRBV5-6 NA TGTGCCAGCAGTAAGAAGGGGGCTGGGGCCAACGTCCTGACTTTC CASSKKGAGANVLTF
NA TRBJ1-2 TRBV6-5 NA TGTGCCAGCAGTTACTCGAGAACGGGTTTCTATGGCTACACCTTC CASSYSRTGFYGYTF
NA TRBJ1-4 TRBV9 NA TGTGCCAGCAGCCGGCCCCTACCGGGACAAGAAAAACTGTTTTTT CASSRPLPGQEKLFF
NA TRBJ2-3 TRBV29-1 TRBD2 TGCAGCGTTGAAAGAACTAGCGGGGCTACGCAGTATTTT CSVERTSGATQYF
NA TRBJ2-1 TRBV4-1 TRBD1 TGCGCCAGCAGCCATGCAACCGGGACAGGGGTAAATGAGCAGTTCTTC CASSHATGTGVNEQFF
few TRBJ1-3 TRBV4-1 NA TGCGCCAGCAGCCGAGGAGGGGCAATTGGAAACACCATATATTTT CASSRGGAIGNTIYF